This section outlines one T cell receptor (beta chain) sequence together with its context. The CDR3 is 15 amino acids. Trimming cost V 0 bases and J 7 bases; bases outside gene matches: 8. The V gene's germline CDR1 is SGHDT and CDR2 YYEEEE. This sample is part of a study of T cell changes during pregnancy in multiple sclerosis. TCRdb's table, derived via immunoSEQ multiplex PCR, lists solely in-frame clones and lacks some. In the table there are around 33,000 clones, about 92% of which are singletons. The V call is TRBV5-6, the J call TRBJ2-7; 9 nucleotides agree with TRBD2. This clonotype originated in a female donor in good health, enrolled as a control in a pregnancy study. The source was peripheral blood, collected in the third trimester of pregnancy. The DNA for the CDR3 is TGTGCCAGCAGCTTGGAGGGCGGGGGGGCCCCTGAGCAGTACTTC. Residues: CASSLEGGGAPEQYF.